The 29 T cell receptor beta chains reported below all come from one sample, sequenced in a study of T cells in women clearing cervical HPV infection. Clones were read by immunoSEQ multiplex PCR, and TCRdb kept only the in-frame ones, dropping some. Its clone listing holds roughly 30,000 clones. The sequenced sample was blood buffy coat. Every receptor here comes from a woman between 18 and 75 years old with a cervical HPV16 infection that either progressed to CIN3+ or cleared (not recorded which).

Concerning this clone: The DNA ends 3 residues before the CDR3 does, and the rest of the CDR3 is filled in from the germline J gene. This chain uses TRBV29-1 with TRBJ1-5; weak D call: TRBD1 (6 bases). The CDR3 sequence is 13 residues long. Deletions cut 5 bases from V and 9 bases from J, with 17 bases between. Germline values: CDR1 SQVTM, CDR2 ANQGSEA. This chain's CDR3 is CSVTDRPGGPQHF. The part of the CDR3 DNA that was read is TGCAGCGTTACTGACAGGCCTGGGGGGCCC.

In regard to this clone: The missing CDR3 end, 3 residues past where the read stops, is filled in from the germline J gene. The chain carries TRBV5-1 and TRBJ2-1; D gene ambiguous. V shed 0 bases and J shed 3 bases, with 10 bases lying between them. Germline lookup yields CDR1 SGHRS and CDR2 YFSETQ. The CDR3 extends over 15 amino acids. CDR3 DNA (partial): TGCGCCAGCAGCTTGGGAGGTCAGGACTACAATGAG. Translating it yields CASSLGGQDYNE. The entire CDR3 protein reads CASSLGGQDYNEQFF.

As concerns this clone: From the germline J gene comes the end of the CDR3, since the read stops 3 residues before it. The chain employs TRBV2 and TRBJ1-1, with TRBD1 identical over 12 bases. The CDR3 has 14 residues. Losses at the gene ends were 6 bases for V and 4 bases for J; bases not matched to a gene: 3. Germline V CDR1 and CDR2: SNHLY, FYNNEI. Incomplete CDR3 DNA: TGTGCCAGCAGGGGGACAGGGGGCCGCACTGAA. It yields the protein CASRGTGGRTE. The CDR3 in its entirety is CASRGTGGRTEAFF. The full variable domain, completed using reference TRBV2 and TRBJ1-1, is EPEVTQTPSHQVTQMGQEVILRCVPISNHLYFYWYRQILGQKVEFLVSFYNNEISEKSEIFDDQFSVERPDGSNFTLKIRSTKLEDSAMYFCASRGTGGRTEAFFGQGTRLTVV.

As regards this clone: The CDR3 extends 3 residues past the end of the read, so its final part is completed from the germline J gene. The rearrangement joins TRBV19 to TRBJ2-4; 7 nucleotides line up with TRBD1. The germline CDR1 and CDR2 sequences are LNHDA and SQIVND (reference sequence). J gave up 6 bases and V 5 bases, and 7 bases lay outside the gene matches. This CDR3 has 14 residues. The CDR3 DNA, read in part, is TGTGCCAGTAGTGTCGACAGGGAATTAAACATT. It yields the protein CASSVDRELNI. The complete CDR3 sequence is CASSVDRELNIQYF. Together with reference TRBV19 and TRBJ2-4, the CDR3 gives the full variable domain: DGGITQSPKYLFRKEGQNVTLSCEQNLNHDAMYWYRQDPGQGLRLIYYSQIVNDFQKGDIAEGYSVSREKKESFPLTVTSAQKNPTAFYLCASSVDRELNIQYFGAGTRLSVL.

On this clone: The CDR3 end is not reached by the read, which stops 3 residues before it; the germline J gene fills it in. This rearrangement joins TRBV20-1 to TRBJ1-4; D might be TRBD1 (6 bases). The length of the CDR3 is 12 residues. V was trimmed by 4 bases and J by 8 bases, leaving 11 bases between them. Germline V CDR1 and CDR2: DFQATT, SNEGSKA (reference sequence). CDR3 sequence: CSATGAGEKLFF. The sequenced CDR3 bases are TGCAGTGCTACAGGGGCGGGAGAAAAA.

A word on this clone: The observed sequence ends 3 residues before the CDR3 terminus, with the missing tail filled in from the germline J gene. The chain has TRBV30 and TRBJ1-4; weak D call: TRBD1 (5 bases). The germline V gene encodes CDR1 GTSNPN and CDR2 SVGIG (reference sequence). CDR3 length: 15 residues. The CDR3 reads CAWCHGGSGNSPLFF. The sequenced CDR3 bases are TGTGCCTGGTGCCATGGGGGGTCGGGGAATTCACCA.

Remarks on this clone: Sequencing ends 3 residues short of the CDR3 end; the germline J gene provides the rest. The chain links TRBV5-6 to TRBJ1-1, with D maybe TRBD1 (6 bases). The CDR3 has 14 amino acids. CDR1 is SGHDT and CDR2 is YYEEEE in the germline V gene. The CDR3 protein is CASSSGTRTAQAFF. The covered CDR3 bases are TGTGCCAGCAGCTCCGGCACCAGGACAGCCCAA.

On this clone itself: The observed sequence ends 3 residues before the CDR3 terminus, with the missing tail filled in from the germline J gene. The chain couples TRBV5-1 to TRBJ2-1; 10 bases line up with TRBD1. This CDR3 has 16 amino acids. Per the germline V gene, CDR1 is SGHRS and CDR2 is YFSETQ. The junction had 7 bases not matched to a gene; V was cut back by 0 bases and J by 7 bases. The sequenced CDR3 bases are TGCGCCAGCAGCTTGGGATTCTGGACAGGGGGTAATGAG. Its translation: CASSLGFWTGGNE. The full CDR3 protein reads CASSLGFWTGGNEQFF.

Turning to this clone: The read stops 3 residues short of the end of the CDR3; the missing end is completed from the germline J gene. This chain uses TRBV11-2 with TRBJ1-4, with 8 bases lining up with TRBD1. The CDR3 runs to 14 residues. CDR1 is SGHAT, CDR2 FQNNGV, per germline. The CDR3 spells CASSLGQGYSPLFF. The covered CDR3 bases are TGTGCCAGCAGCTTAGGACAGGGGTACTCACCA.

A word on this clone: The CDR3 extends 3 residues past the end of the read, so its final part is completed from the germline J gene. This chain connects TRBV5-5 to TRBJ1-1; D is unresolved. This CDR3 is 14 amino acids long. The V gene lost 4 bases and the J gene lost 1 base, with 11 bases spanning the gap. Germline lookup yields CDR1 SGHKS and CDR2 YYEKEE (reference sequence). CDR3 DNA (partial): TGTGCCAGCAGCGGGAGGCGGGAGAACACTGAA. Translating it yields CASSGRRENTE. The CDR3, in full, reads CASSGRRENTEAFF.

CDR3 in amino acids: CASSILSYEQYF. The CDR3 DNA, read in part, is TGTGCCAGCAGCATACTTTCCTACGAG. The rearrangement joins TRBV11-1 to TRBJ2-7; D gene unclear. With the read ending 3 residues before the CDR3 end, the germline J gene is used to fill in that end. CDR3 length: 12 amino acids. From germline, CDR1 is SGHAT and CDR2 FQDESV (reference sequence). The V end was cut by 5 bases, the J end by 1 base, with 6 bases between.

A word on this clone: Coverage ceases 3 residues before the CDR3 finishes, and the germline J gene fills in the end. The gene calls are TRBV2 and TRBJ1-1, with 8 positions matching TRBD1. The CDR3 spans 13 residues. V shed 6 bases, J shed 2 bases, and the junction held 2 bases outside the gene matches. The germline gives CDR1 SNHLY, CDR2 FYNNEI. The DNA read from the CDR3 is TGTGCCAGCAGGGACAGGGTAAACACTGAA. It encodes CASRDRVNTE. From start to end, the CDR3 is CASRDRVNTEAFF.

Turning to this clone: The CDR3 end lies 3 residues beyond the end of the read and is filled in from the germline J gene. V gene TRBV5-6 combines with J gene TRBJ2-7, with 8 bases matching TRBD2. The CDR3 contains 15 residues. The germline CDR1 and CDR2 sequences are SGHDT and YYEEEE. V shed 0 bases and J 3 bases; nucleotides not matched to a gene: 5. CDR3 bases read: TGTGCCAGCAGCTTGGGGGCTAGCGGGTTCTACGAG. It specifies CASSLGASGFYE. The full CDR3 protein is CASSLGASGFYEQYF.

The CDR3 is CASSVGALGRGGTDTQYF. The part of the CDR3 DNA that was read is TGTGCCAGCAGCGTAGGGGCCCTGGGGCGGGGGGGCACAGATACG. The chain recombines TRBV9 with TRBJ2-3; 8 positions match TRBD2. From the germline J gene comes the end of the CDR3, since the read stops 3 residues before it. This CDR3 comprises 18 residues. Germline lookup yields CDR1 SGDLS and CDR2 YYNGEE. Trimming cost V 0 bases and J 1 base; bases outside gene matches: 10.

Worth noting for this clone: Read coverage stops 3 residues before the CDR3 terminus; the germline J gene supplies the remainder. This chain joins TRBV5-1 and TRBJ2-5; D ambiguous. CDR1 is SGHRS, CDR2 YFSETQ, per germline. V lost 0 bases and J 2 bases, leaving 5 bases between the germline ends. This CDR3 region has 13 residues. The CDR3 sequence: CASSLDRQETQYF. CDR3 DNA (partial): TGCGCCAGCAGCTTGGACAGACAAGAGACC.

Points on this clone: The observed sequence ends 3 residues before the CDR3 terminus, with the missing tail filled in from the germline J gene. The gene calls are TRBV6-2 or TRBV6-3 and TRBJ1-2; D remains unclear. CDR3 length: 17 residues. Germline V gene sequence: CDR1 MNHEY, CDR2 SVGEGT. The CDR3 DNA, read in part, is TGTGCCAGCAGTTATTCCCCCCACGGGTATTTGGTTAATGAC. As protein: CASSYSPHGYLVND. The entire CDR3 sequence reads CASSYSPHGYLVNDYTF.

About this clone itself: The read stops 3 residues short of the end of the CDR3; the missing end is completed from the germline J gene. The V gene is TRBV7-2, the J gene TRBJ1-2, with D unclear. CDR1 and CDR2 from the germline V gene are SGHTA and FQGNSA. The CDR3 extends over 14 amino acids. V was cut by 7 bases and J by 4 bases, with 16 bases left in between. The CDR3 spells CASTVSRLPYGYTF. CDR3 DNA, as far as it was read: TGTGCCAGCACCGTGAGTCGACTACCCTATGGC. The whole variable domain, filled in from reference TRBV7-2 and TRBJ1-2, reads GAGVSQSPSNKVTEKGKDVELRCDPISGHTALYWYRQSLGQGLEFLIYFQGNSAPDKSGLPSDRFSAERTGGSVSTLTIQRTQQEDSAVYLCASTVSRLPYGYTFGSGTRLTVV.

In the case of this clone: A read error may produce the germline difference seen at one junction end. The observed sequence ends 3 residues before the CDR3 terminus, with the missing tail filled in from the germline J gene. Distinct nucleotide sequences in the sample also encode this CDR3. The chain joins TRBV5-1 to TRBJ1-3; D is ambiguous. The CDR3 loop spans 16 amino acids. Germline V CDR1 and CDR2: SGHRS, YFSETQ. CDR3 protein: CASSSRPVGPGNTIYF. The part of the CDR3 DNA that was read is TGCGCCAGCAGCTCCCGACCCGTGGGCCCTGGAAACACT.

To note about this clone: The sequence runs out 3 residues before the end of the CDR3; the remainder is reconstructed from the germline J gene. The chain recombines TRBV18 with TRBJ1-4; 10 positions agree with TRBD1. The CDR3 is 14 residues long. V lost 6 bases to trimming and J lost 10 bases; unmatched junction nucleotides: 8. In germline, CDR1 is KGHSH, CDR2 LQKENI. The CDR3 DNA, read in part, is TGTGCCAGCTCGTCGGGACAGGGGCCCGGAAAA. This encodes CASSSGQGPGK. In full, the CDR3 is CASSSGQGPGKLFF.

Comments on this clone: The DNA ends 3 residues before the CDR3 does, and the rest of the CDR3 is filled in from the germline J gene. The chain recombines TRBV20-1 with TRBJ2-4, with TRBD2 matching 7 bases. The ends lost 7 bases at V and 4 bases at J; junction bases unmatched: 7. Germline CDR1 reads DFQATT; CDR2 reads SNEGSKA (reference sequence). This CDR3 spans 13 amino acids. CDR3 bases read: TGCAGTGTTGGAGCTAGCGGTAAAAACATT. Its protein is CSVGASGKNI. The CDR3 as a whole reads CSVGASGKNIQYF.

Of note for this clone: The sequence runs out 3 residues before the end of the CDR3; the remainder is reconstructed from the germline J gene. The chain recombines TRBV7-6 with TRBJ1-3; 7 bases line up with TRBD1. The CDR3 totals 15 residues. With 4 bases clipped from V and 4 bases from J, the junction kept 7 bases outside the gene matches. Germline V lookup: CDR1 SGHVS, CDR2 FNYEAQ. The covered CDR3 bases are TGTGCCAGCAGCTCCCCGACAGGGCGAGGAAACACC. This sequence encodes CASSSPTGRGNT. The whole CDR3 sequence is CASSSPTGRGNTIYF.

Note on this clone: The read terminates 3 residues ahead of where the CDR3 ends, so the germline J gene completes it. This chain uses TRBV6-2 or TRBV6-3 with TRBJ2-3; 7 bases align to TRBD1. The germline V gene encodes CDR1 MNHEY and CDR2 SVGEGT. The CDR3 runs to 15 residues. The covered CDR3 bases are TGTGCCAGCCTCAGGACAGGAAACGGGAATCAGCCG. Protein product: CASLRTGNGNQP. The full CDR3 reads CASLRTGNGNQPQYF.

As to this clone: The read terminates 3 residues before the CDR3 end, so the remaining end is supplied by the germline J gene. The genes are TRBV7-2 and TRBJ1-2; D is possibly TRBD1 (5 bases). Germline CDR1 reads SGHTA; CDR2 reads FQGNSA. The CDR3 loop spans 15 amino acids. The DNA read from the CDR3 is TGTGCCAGCAGCCCGACGGGGGGGGATAGGTACGAC. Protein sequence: CASSPTGGDRYD. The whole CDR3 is CASSPTGGDRYDYTF. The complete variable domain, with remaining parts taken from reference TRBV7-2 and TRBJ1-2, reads GAGVSQSPSNKVTEKGKDVELRCDPISGHTALYWYRQSLGQGLEFLIYFQGNSAPDKSGLPSDRFSAERTGGSVSTLTIQRTQQEDSAVYLCASSPTGGDRYDYTFGSGTRLTVV.

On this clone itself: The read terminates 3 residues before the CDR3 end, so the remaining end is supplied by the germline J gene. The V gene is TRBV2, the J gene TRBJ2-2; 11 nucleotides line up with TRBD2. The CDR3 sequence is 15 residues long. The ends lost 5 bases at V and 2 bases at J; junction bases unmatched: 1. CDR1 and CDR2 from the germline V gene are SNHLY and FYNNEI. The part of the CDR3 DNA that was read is TGTGCCAGCAGTACTAGCGGGGGCAACACCGGGGAG. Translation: CASSTSGGNTGE. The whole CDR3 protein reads CASSTSGGNTGELFF.

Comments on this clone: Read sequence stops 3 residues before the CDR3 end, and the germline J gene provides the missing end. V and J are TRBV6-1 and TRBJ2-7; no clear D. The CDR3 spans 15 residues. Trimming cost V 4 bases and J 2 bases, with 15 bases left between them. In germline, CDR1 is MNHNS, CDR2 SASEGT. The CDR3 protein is CASSAMGPDPYEQYF. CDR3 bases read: TGTGCCAGCAGTGCTATGGGCCCTGACCCCTACGAG.

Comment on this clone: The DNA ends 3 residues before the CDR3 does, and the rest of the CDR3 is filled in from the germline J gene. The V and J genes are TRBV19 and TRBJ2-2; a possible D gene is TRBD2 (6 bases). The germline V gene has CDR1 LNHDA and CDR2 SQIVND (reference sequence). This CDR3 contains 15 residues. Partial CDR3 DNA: TGTGCCAGTAGTACTGGTGGGACTGGGGCCAACGTG. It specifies CASSTGGTGANV. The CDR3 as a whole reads CASSTGGTGANVLFF.

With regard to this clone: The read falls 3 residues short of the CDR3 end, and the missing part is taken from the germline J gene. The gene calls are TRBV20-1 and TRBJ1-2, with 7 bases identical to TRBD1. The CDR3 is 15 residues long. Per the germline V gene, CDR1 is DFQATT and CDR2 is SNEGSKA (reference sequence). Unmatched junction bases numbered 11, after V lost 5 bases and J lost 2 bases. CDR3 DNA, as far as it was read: TGCAGTGCTGACACACGGGACAGCAAAAACTATGGC. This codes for CSADTRDSKNYG. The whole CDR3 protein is CSADTRDSKNYGYTF.

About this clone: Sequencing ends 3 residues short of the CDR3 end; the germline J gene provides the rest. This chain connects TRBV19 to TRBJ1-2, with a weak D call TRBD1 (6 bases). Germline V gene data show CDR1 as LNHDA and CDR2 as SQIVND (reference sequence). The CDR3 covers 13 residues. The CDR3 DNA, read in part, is TGTGCCAGTAGAGGGGGGGGGACCTACGAC. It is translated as CASRGGGTYD. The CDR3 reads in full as CASRGGGTYDYTF. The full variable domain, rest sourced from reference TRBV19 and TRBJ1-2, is DGGITQSPKYLFRKEGQNVTLSCEQNLNHDAMYWYRQDPGQGLRLIYYSQIVNDFQKGDIAEGYSVSREKKESFPLTVTSAQKNPTAFYLCASRGGGTYDYTFGSGTRLTVV.

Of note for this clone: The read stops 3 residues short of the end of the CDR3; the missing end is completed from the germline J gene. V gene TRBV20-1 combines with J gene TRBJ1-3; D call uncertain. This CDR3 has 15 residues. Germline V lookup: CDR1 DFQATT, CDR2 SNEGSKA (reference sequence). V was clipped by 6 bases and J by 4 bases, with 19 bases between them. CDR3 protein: CSASLIVGPGNTIYF. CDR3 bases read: TGCAGTGCCAGCCTCATTGTGGGCCCGGGAAACACC.